The entry that follows covers one T cell receptor (beta chain) sequence. As yet, its antigen is unknown. The sample comes from a study of siplizumab effects on memory and regulatory T cells. Study-level points and caveats: A naive or memory phenotype could not be assigned to roughly 75-96% of the proliferating CD4+ or CD8+ clones. Naive T cells seemed more diverse than memory cells and seemed major alloresponse contributors.

Sequencing of each sample assayed around 10^5 TCR templates. The repertoire was sequenced with immunoSEQ multiplex PCR; TCRdb's copy has only in-frame clones and lacks some. The sample lists about 120,000 clones, around 93% occurring once. The sample consisted of non-Treg CD4+ T cells sorted from blood. This receptor was taken from a human donor in good health.

The CDR3 region is CSVGGGYNEQFF. CDR3 nucleotide sequence: TGCAGCGTTGGAGGAGGGTACAATGAGCAGTTCTTC. The V and J genes are TRBV29-1 and TRBJ2-1; D is possibly TRBD2 (6 bases). The germline V and J ends were trimmed by 4 bases and 4 bases, with 8 bases remaining between them. This CDR3 has 12 amino acids. CDR1 is SQVTM, CDR2 ANQGSEA, per germline.